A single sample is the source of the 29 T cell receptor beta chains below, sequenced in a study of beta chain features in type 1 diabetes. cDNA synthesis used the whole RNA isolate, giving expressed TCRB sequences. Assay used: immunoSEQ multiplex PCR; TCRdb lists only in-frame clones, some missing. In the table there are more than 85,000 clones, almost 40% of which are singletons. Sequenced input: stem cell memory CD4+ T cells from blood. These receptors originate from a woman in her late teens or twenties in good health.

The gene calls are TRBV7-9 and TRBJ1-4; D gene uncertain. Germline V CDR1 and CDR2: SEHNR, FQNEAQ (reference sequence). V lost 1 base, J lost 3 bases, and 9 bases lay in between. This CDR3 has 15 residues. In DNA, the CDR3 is TGTGCCAGCAGCTTAGACTGGAGGGCTAATGAAAAACTGTTTTTT. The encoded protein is CASSLDWRANEKLFF.

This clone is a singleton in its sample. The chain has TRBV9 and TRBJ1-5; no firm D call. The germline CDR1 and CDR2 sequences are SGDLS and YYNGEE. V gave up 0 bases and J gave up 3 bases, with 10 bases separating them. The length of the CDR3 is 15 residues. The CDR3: CASSVATGFNQPQHF. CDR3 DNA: TGTGCCAGCAGCGTAGCTACGGGGTTCAATCAGCCCCAGCATTTT.

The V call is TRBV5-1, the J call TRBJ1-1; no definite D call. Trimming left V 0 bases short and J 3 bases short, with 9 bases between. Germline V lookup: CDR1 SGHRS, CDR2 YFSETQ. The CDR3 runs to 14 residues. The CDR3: CASSLEHLYTEAFF. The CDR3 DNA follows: TGCGCCAGCAGCTTGGAACATCTCTACACTGAAGCTTTCTTT.

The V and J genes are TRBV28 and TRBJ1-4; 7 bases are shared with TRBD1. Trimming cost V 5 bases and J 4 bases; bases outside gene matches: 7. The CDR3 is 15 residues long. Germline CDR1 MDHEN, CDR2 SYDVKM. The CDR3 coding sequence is TGTGCCAGCAGTCTTCAGGGGGTCCTTAATGAAAAACTGTTTTTT. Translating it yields CASSLQGVLNEKLFF.

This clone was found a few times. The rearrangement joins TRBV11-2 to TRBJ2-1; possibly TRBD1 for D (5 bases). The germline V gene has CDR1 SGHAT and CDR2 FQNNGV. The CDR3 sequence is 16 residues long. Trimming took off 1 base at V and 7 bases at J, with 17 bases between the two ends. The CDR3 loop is CASSLGLGLGKNEQFF. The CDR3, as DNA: TGTGCCAGCAGCTTAGGATTGGGGCTAGGGAAAAATGAGCAGTTCTTC.

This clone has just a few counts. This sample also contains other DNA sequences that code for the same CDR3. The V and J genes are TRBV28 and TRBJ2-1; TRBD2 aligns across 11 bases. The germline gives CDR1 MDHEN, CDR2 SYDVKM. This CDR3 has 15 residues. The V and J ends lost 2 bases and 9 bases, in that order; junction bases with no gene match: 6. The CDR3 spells CASSLGLAGGGEQFF. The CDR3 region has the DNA TGTGCCAGCAGTTTAGGCCTAGCGGGAGGCGGTGAGCAGTTCTTC.

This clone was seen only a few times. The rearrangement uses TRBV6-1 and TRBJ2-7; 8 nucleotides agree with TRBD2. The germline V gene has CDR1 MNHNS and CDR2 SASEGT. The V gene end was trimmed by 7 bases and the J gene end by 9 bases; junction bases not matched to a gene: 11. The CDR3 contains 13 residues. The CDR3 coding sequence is TGTGCCAGCACGAATAGCGGGGTACATTTGCAGTACTTC. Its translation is CASTNSGVHLQYF.

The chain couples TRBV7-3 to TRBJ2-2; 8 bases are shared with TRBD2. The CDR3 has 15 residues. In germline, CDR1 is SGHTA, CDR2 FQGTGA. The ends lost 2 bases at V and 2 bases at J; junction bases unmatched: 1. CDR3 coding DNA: TGTGCCAGCAGCTTAGCGGGAGGTAACACCGGGGAGCTGTTTTTT. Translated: CASSLAGGNTGELFF.

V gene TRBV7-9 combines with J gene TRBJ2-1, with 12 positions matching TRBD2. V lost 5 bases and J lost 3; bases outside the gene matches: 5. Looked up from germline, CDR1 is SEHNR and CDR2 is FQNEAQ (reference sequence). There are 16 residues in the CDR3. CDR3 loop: CASSGTSGRVYNEQFF. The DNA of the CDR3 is TGTGCCAGCAGCGGGACTAGCGGGCGGGTCTACAATGAGCAGTTCTTC.

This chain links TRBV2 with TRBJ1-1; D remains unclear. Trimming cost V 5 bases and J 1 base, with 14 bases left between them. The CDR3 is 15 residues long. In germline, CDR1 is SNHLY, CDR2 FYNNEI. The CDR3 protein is CASSIASGWNTEAFF. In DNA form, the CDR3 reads TGTGCCAGCAGTATCGCGTCGGGTTGGAACACTGAAGCTTTCTTT.

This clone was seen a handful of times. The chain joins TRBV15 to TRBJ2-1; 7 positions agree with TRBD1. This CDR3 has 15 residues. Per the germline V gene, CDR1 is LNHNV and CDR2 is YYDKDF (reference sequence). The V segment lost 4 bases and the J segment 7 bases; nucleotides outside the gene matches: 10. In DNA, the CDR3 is TGTGCCACCAGCACCCTGCCGGGACAGAATAATGAGCAGTTCTTC. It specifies CATSTLPGQNNEQFF.

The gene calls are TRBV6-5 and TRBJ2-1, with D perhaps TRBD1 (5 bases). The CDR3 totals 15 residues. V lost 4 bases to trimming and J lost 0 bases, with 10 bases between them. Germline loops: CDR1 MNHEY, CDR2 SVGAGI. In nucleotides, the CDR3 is TGTGCCAGCAGTTCCAGGGTCAGCTCCTACAATGAGCAGTTCTTC. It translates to CASSSRVSSYNEQFF.

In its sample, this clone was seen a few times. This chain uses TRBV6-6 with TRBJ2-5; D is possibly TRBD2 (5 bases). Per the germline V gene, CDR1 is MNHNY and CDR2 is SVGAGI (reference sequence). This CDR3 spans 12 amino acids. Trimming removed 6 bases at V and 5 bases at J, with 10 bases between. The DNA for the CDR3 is TGTGCCAGCAGGGACTGGGAGGAGACCCAGTACTTC. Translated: CASRDWEETQYF.

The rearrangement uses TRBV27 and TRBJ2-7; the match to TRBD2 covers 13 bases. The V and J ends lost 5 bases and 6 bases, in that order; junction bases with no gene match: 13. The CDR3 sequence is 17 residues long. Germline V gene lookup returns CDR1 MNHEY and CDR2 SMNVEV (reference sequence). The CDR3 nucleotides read TGTGCCAGCAGTAGAAACGGCCGGACTAGCGGGAGCCGCGAGCAGTACTTC. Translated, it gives CASSRNGRTSGSREQYF.

The CDR3 here is CASSYPSGSDEQFF. The CDR3 DNA follows: TGTGCCAGCAGTTACCCTAGCGGAAGCGATGAGCAGTTCTTC. The rearrangement joins TRBV6-6 to TRBJ2-1; 7 nucleotides align to TRBD2. The CDR3 length is 14 residues. Per germline, CDR1 MNHNY and CDR2 SVGAGI (reference sequence). V lost 2 bases to trimming and J lost 8 bases; unmatched junction nucleotides: 6.

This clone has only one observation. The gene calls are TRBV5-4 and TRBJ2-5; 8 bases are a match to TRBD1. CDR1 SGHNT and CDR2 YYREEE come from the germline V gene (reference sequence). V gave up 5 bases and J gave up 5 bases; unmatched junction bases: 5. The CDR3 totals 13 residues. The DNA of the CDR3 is TGTGCCAGCAGACCTCAGGGGGCGGAGACCCAGTACTTC. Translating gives CASRPQGAETQYF.

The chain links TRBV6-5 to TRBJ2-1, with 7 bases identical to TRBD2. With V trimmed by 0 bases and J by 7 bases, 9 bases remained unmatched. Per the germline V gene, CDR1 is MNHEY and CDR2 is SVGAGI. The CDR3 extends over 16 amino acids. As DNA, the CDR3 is TGTGCCAGCAGTTACTCGCGAGGGAGGGCCTTAAATGAGCAGTTCTTC. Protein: CASSYSRGRALNEQFF.

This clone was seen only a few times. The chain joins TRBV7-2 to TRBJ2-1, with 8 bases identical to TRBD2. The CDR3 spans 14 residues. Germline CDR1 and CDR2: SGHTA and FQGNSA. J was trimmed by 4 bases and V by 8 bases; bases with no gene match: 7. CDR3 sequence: CASLWTSSYNEQFF. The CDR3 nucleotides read TGTGCCAGCCTCTGGACTAGCAGTTACAATGAGCAGTTCTTC. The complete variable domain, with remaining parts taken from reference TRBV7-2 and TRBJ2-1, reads GAGVSQSPSNKVTEKGKDVELRCDPISGHTALYWYRQSLGQGLEFLIYFQGNSAPDKSGLPSDRFSAERTGGSVSTLTIQRTQQEDSAVYLCASLWTSSYNEQFFGPGTRLTVL.

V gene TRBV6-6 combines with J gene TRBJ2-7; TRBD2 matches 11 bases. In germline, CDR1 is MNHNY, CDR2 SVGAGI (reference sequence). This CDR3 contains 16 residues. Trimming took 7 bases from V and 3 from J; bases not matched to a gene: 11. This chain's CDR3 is CASTYSRLAGNYEQYF. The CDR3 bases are TGTGCCAGCACCTATTCGAGACTAGCGGGGAACTACGAGCAGTACTTC.

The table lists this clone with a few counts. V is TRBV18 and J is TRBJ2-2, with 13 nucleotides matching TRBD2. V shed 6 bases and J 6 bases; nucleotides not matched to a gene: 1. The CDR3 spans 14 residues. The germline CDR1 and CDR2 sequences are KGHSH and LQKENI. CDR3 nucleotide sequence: TGTGCCAGCTCCGGACTAGCGGGAGCCGGGGAGCTGTTTTTT. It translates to CASSGLAGAGELFF.

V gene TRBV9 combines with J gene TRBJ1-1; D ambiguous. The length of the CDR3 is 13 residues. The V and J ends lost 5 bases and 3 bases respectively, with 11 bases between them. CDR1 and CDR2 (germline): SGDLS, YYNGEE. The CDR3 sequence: CASSKNRDTEAFF. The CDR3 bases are TGTGCCAGCAGTAAAAACCGGGACACTGAAGCTTTCTTT.

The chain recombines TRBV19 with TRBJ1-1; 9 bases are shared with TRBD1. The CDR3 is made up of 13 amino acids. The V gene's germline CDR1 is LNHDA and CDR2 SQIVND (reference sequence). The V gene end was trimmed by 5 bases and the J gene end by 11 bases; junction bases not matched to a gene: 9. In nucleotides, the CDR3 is TGTGCCAGTAGTGACCGGGACAGGGACGGGGCTTTCTTT. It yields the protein CASSDRDRDGAFF.

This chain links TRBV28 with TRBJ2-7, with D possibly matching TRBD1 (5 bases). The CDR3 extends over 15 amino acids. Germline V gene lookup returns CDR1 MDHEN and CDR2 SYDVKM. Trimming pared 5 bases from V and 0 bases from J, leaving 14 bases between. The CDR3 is CASSPTGASSYEQYF. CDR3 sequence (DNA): TGTGCCAGCAGTCCCACAGGCGCCAGCTCCTACGAGCAGTACTTC.

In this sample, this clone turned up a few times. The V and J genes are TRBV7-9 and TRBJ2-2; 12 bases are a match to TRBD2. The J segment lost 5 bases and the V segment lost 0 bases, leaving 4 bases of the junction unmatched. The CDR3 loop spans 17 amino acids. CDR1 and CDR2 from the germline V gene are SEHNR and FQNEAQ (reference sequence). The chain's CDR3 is CASSLAPTSGRTGELFF. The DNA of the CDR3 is TGTGCCAGCAGCTTAGCGCCGACTAGCGGGAGAACCGGGGAGCTGTTTTTT.

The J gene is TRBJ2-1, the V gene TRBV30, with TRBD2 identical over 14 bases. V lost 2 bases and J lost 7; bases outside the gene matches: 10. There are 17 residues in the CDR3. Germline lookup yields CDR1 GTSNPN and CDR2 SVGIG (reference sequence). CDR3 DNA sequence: TGTGCCTGGAGTCCTCCATTGACTAGCGGGAGGGGGAATGAGCAGTTCTTC. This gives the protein CAWSPPLTSGRGNEQFF.

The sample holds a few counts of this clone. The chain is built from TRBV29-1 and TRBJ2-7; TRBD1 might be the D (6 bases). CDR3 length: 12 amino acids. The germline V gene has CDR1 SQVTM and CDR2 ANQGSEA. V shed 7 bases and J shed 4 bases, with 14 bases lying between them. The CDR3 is CSARDTPYEQYF. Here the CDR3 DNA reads TGCAGCGCCCGGGACACCCCGTACGAGCAGTACTTC.

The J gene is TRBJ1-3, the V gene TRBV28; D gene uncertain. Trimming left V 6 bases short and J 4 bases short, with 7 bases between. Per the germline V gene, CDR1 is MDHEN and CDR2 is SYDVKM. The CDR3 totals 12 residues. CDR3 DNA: TGTGCCAGCAGCCGGGTCGGAAACACCATATATTTT. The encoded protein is CASSRVGNTIYF.

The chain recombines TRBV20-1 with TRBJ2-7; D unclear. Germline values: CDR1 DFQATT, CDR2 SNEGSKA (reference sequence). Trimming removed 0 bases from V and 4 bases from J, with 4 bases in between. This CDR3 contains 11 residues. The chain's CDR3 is CSARDQYEQYF. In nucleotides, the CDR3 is TGCAGTGCTAGAGATCAATACGAGCAGTACTTC.

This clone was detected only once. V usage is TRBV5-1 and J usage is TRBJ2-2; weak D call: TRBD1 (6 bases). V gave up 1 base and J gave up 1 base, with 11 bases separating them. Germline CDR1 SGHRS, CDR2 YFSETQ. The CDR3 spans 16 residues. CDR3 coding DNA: TGCGCCAGCAGCTTGAGAACAGGGAAGAACACCGGGGAGCTGTTTTTT. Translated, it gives CASSLRTGKNTGELFF.